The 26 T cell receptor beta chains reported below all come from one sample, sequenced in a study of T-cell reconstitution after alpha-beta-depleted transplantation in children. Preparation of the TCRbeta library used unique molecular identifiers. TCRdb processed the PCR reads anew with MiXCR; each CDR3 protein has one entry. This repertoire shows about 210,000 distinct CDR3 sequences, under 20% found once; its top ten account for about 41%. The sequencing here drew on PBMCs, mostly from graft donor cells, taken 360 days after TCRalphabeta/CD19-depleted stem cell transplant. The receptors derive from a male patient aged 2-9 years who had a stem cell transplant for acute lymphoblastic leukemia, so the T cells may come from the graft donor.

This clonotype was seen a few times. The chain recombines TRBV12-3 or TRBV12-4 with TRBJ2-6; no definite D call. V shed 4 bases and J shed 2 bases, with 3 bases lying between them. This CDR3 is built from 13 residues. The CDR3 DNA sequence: TGTGCCAGCAGTTGGGCTGGGGCCAACGTCCTGACTTTC. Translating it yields CASSWAGANVLTF.

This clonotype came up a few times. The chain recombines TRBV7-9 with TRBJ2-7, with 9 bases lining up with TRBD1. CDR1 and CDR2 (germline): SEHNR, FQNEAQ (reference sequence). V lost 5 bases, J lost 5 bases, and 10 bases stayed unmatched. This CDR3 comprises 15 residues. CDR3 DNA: TGTGCCAGCAGCCGAGGGGAACAGGGGGCTAACGAGCAGTACTTC. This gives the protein CASSRGEQGANEQYF.

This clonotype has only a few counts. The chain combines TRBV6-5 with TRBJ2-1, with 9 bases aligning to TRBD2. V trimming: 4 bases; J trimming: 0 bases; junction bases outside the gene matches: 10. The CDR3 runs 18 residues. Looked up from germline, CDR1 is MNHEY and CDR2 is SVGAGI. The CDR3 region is CASSSPAGGRSSYNEQFF. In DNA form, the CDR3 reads TGTGCCAGCAGTTCACCAGCGGGGGGCCGTAGCTCCTACAATGAGCAGTTCTTC.

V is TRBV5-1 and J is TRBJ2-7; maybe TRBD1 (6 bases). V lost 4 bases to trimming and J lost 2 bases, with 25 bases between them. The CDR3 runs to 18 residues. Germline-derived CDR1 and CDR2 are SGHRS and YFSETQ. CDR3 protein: CASSVRRRAGAPPYEQYF. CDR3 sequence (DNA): TGCGCCAGCAGCGTTCGACGGCGAGCAGGGGCCCCCCCCTACGAGCAGTACTTC.

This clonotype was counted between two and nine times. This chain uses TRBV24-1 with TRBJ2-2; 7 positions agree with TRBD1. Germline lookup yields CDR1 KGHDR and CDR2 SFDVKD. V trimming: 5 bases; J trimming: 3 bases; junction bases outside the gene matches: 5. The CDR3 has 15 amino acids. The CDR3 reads CATSAATGYTGELFF. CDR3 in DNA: TGTGCCACCAGTGCCGCGACAGGGTACACCGGGGAGCTGTTTTTT.

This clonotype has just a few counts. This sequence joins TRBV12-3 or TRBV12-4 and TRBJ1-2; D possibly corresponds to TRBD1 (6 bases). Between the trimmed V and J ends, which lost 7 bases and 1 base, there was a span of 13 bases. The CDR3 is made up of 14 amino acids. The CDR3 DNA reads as TGTGCCAGCAACATACAGGGTGATAACTATGGCTACACCTTC. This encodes CASNIQGDNYGYTF.

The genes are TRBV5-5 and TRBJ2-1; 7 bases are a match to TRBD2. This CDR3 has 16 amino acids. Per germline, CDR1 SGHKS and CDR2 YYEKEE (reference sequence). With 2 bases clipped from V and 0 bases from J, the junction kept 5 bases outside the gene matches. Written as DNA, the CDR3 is TGTGCCAGCAGCTTTAGCGGGCCCAGCTCCTACAATGAGCAGTTCTTC. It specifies CASSFSGPSSYNEQFF.

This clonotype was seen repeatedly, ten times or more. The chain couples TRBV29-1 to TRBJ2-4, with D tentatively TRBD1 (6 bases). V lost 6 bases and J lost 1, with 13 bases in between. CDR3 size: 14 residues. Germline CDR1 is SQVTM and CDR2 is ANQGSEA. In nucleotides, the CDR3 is TGCAGCGTAGCACAGGGTGTCGCCAAAAACATTCAGTACTTC. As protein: CSVAQGVAKNIQYF.

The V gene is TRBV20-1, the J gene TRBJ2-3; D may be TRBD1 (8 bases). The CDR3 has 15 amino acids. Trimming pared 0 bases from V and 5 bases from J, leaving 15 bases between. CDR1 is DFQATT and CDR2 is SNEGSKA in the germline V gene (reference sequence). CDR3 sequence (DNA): TGCAGTGCTAGAGATCGACAGGGGAGGGGAGATACGCAGTATTTT. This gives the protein CSARDRQGRGDTQYF.

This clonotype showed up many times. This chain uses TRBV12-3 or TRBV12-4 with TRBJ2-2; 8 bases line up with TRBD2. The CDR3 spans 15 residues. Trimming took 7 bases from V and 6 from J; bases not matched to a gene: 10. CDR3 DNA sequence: TGTGCCAGCAACTCAGCGGGGGCTAGTCCCGGGGAGCTGTTTTTT. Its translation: CASNSAGASPGELFF.

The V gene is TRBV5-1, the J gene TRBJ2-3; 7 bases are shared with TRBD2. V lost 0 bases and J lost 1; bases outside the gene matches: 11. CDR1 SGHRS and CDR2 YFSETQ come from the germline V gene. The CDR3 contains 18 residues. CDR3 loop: CASSLAVNSGARTDTQYF. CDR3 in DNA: TGCGCCAGCAGCTTGGCCGTCAACAGCGGGGCACGCACAGATACGCAGTATTTT.

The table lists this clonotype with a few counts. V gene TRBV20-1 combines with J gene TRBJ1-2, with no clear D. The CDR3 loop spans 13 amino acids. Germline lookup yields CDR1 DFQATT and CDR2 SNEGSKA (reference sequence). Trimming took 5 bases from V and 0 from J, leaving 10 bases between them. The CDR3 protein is CSAPDSSNYGYTF. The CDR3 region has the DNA TGCAGTGCTCCCGATTCCTCTAACTATGGCTACACCTTC.

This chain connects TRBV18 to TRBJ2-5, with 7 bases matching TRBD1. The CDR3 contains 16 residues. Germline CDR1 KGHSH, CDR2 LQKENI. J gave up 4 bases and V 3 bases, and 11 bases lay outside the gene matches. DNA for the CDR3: TGTGCCAGCTCACCCCTAGTAGGGGGCGCCGGAGAGACCCAGTACTTC. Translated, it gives CASSPLVGGAGETQYF. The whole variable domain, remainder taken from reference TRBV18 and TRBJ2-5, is NAGVMQNPRHLVRRRGQEARLRCSPMKGHSHVYWYRQLPEEGLKFMVYLQKENIIDESGMPKERFSAEFPKEGPSILRIQQVVRGDSAAYFCASSPLVGGAGETQYFGPGTRLLVL.

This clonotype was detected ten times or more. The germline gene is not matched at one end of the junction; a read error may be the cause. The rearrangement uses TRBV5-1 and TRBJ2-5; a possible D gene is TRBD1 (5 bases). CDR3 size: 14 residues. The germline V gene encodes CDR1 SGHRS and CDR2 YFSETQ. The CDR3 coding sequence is TGTGCCAGCAGCTTAGGAACAGGCCAAGAGACCCAGTACTTC. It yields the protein CASSLGTGQETQYF.

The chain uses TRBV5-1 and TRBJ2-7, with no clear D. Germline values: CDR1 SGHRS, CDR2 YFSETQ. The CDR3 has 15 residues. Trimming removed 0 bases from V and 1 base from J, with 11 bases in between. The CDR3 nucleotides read TGCGCCAGCAGCTTGGCCCCCCTCGGGTCCTACGAGCAGTACTTC. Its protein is CASSLAPLGSYEQYF. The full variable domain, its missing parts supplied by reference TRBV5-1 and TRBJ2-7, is KAGVTQTPRYLIKTRGQQVTLSCSPISGHRSVSWYQQTPGQGLQFLFEYFSETQRNKGNFPGRFSGRQFSNSRSEMNVSTLELGDSALYLCASSLAPLGSYEQYFGPGTRLTVT.

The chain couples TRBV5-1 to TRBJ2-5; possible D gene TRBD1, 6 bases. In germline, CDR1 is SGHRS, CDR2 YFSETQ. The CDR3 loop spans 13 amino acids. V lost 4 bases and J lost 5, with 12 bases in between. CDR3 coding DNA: TGCGCCAGCAGCCACAGGGTTACCGAGACCCAGTACTTC. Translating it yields CASSHRVTETQYF. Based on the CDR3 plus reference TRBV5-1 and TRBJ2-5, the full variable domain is KAGVTQTPRYLIKTRGQQVTLSCSPISGHRSVSWYQQTPGQGLQFLFEYFSETQRNKGNFPGRFSGRQFSNSRSEMNVSTLELGDSALYLCASSHRVTETQYFGPGTRLLVL.

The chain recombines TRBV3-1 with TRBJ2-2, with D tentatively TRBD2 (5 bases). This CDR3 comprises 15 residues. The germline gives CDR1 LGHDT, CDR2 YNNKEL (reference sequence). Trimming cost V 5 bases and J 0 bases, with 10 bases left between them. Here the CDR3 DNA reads TGTGCCAGCAGCATCCGGGGTTCGAACACCGGGGAGCTGTTTTTT. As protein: CASSIRGSNTGELFF.

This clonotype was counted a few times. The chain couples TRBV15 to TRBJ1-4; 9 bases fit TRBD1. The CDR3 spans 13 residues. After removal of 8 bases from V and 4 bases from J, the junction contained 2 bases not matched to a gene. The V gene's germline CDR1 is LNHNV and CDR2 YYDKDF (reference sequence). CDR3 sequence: CATWTGDNEKLFF. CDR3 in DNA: TGTGCCACCTGGACAGGGGATAATGAAAAACTGTTTTTT.

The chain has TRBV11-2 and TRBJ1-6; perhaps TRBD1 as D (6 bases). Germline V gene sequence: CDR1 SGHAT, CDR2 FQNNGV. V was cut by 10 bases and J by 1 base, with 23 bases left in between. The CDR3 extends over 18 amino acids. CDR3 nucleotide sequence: TGTGCCACCAAATCCCGGACAGCCACCTCTTCCTATAATTCACCCCTCCACTTT. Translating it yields CATKSRTATSSYNSPLHF. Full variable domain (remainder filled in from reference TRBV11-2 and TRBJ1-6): EAGVAQSPRYKIIEKRQSVAFWCNPISGHATLYWYQQILGQGPKLLIQFQNNGVVDDSQLPKDRFSAERLKGVDSTLKIQPAKLEDSAVYLCATKSRTATSSYNSPLHFGNGTRLTVT.

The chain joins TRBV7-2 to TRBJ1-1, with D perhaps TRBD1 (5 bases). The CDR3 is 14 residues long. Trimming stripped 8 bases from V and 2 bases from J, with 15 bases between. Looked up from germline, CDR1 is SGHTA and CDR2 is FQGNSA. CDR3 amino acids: CASRRGAANTEAFF. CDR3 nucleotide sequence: TGTGCCAGCCGACGTGGGGCGGCTAACACTGAAGCTTTCTTT.

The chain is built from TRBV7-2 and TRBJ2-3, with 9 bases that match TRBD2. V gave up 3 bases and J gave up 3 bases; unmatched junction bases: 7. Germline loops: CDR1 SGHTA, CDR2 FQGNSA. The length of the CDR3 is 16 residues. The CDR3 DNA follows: TGTGCCAGCAGCTTCCAGAGACTAGCGGAAACAGATACGCAGTATTTT. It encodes CASSFQRLAETDTQYF.

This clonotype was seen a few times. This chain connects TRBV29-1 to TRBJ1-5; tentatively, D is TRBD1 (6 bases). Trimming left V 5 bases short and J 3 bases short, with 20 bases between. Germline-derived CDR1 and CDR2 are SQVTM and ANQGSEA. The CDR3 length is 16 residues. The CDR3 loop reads CSVLAGTFDLNQPQHF. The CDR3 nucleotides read TGCAGCGTTTTGGCAGGGACATTTGACCTCAATCAGCCCCAGCATTTT.

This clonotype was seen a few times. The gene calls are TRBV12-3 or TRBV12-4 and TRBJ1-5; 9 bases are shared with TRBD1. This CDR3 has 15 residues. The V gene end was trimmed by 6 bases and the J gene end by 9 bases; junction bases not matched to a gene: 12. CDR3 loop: CASSPWGQGARPQHF. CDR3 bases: TGTGCCAGCAGCCCCTGGGGACAGGGCGCAAGGCCCCAGCATTTT.

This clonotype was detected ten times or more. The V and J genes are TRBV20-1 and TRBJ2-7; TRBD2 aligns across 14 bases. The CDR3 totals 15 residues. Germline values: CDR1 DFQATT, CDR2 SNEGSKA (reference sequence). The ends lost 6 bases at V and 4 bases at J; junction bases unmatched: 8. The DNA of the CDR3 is TGCAGTGCCACTACGACTAGCGGGGGGGCTTACGAGCAGTACTTC. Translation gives CSATTTSGGAYEQYF.

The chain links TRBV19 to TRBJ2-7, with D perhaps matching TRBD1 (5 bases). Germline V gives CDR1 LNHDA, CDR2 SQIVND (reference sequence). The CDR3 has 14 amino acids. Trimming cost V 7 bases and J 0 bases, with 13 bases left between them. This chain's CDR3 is CASKGTGASYEQYF. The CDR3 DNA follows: TGTGCCAGTAAAGGAACAGGAGCCTCCTACGAGCAGTACTTC.

This CDR3 reads CAWSGRTSGGPAYEQYF. CDR3 sequence (DNA): TGTGCCTGGAGTGGGAGGACTAGCGGGGGGCCAGCGTACGAGCAGTACTTC. This sequence joins TRBV30 and TRBJ2-7; 14 positions match TRBD2. CDR1 and CDR2 (germline): GTSNPN, SVGIG (reference sequence). V shed 1 base, J shed 4 bases, and the junction held 9 bases outside the gene matches. This CDR3 comprises 17 residues. Full variable domain (rest looked up from reference TRBV30 and TRBJ2-7): SQTIHQWPATLVQPVGSPLSLECTVEGTSNPNLYWYRQAAGRGLQLLFYSVGIGQISSEVPQNLSASRPQDRQFILSSKKLLLSDSGFYLCAWSGRTSGGPAYEQYFGPGTRLTVT.